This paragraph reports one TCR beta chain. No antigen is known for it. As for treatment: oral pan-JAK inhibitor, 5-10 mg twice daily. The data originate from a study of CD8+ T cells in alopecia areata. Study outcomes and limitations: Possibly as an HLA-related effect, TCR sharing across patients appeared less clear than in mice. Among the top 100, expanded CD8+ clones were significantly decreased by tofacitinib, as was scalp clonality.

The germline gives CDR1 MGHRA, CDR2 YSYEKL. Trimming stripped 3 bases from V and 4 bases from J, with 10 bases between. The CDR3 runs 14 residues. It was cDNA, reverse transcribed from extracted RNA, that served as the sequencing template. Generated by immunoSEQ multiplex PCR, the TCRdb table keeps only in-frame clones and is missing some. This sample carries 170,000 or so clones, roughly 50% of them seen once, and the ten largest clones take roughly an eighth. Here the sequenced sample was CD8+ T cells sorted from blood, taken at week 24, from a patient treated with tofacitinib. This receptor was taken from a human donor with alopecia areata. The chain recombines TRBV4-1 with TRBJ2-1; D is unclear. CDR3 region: CASSHRWSYNEQFF. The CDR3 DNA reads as TGCGCCAGCAGCCACCGGTGGAGTTACAATGAGCAGTTCTTC.